This T cell receptor (beta chain) was recovered during a study of cytomegalovirus exposure and HLA in healthy donors. V lost 6 bases, J lost 0 bases, and 4 bases stayed unmatched. Germline loops: CDR1 ENHRY, CDR2 SYGVKD. The CDR3 length is 14 residues. PCR involved 60 Vbeta and 13 Jbeta primers. Libraries were prepared by immunoSEQ multiplex PCR; TCRdb keeps only in-frame clonotypes and omits some of them. There are tens of thousands of clones in the sample; around three quarters occur only once, and about 6% lies in the top ten. The receptor comes from a man aged 50-59 years in good health and CMV-seronegative. The rearrangement uses TRBV10-3 and TRBJ1-1, with 7 positions matching TRBD1. Sequencing was performed on PBMCs. CDR3: CAIRLGQMNTEAFF. CDR3 nucleotide sequence: TGTGCCATCAGGTTGGGACAGATGAACACTGAAGCTTTCTTT.